This T cell receptor (beta chain) was sequenced in a study of OX40 agonist ivuxolimab in advanced cancers. Study details: Every 2 weeks, ivuxolimab was infused into the patients intravenously at between 0.01 and 10 mg/kg.

Notes on this clone: Its antigen is undetermined.

TCRdb's table, derived via immunoSEQ multiplex PCR, lists solely in-frame clones and lacks some. This sample carries approximately 25,000 clones, about three quarters of them seen once, and the ten largest clones take more than 15%. Whole-study results and caveats: On average, CD8+ T cells had more expanded clones than CD4+. Which antigen the expanded peripheral T cells recognized is unknown. At 0.1 to 3.0 mg/kg, CD4+ and CD8+ blood T cells expanded clonally by week 6.

Trimming removed 3 bases from V and 4 bases from J; junction bases left unmatched: 10. Germline V gives CDR1 SGDLS, CDR2 YYNGEE. The CDR3 runs to 16 residues. This rearrangement joins TRBV9 to TRBJ2-3; 8 bases agree with TRBD2. This receptor was obtained from an adult with an advanced solid tumor such as melanoma, head and neck, liver or kidney cancer. The sequences come from CD4+ or CD8+ T cells sorted from blood, collected in a trial of the OX40 agonist ivuxolimab. The chain's CDR3 is CASSDSGTRSPDTQYF. In DNA, the CDR3 is TGTGCCAGCAGCGACTCCGGGACTAGGTCGCCAGATACGCAGTATTTT.